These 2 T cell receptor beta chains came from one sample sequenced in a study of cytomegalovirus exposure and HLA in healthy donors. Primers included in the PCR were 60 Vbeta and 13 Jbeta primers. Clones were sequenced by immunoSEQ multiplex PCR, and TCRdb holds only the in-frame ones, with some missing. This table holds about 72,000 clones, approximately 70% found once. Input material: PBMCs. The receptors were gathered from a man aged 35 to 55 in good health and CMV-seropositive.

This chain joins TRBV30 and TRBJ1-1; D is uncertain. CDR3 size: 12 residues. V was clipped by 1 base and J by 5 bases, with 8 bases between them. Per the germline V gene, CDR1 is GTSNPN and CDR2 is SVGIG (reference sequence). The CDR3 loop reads CAWSAGRTEAFF. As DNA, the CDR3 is TGTGCCTGGAGTGCCGGGAGGACTGAAGCTTTCTTT.

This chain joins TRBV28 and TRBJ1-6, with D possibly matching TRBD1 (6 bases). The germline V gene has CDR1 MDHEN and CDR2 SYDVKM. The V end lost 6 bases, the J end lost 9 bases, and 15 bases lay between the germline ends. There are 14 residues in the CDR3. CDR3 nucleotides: TGTGCCAGCAGGCCCGGGACACCTTTTTCACCCCTCCACTTT. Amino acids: CASRPGTPFSPLHF.